This T cell receptor beta chain was recorded in a study of cytomegalovirus exposure and HLA in healthy donors. Use of 60 Vbeta and 13 Jbeta primers characterized the PCR. Methods used by the authors: There were tens of millions of unique TCR beta chains by a later count, and approximately 10 million of them were shared. Sequencing was performed with immunoSEQ multiplex PCR; in TCRdb, only in-frame clones are kept and a portion is missing. For V, J and clone size, that table is used; D and trimming come from the DNA. This sample has tens of thousands of clones, with roughly 80% found just once. Findings of the study overall: Reported performance of the classifier showed diagnosis of cytomegalovirus status with high specificity and sensitivity. When analyzed later, a missense DCLRE1C variant was found to be linked to TCR beta V- and J-gene trimming. In an earlier analysis, productive rearrangement rates for most beta V segments clustered near 87% or 30%.

With respect to this clone: The antigen remains unidentified.

CDR1 is SGHRS and CDR2 is YFSETQ in the germline V gene. The CDR3 loop spans 12 amino acids. V lost 4 bases to trimming and J lost 6 bases, with 9 bases between them. J is TRBJ2-3 and V is TRBV5-1, with D hard to call. This TCR was recovered from a man between 18 and 29 years old in good health and CMV-seronegative. The sample was PBMCs. The CDR3 spells CASSPTLDTQYF. In DNA, the CDR3 is TGCGCCAGCAGCCCGACATTGGATACGCAGTATTTT.